The clone carrying this T cell receptor beta chain was detected many times. The data stem from a study of patients and donors after allogeneic stem cell transplantation. Germline CDR1 is SGHDN and CDR2 is FVKESK. The CDR3 loop spans 19 amino acids. Trimming took 0 bases from V and 4 from J, leaving 24 bases between them. TCRdb independently ran MiXCR on the RT-PCR reads; one entry per CDR3 protein. The top ten clones hold more than 9% of a sample with about 230,000 distinct CDR3 sequences, 11% to 15% of them seen once. This chain joins TRBV14 and TRBJ1-1, with a tentative D call TRBD1 (5 bases). The receptor was derived from a human donor who was either an allogeneic HSCT recipient or a stem cell or donor lymphocyte infusion donor (not recorded which). It is not recorded whose cells these are; they may come from a transplant donor. Sequenced: blood, either unsorted or a sorted T cell fraction (not recorded which). CDR3 coding DNA: TGTGCCAGCAGCCAAGAAAGATCAGGTAGTATAGGGGTCCGCACTGAAGCTTTCTTT. Its protein is CASSQERSGSIGVRTEAFF.